This T cell receptor (beta chain) was identified during a study of response to subunit inactivated influenza vaccine. Study conclusions and caveats: Authors suggested few new T cells are recruited by each seasonal influenza vaccination.

TCRdb independently ran MiXCR on the RT-PCR reads; one entry per CDR3 protein. This table has a few hundred thousand distinct CDR3 sequences, 10% to 11% appearing once. In this sample, this clonotype turned up a few times. Its cognate antigen is unknown. This receptor was obtained from a man in his fifties who received an inactivated influenza vaccine. Sequenced material: PBMCs from blood, taken roughly 45 days after vaccination.

The CDR3 protein is CASSQEISAAPTDTQYF. The CDR3 DNA follows: TGCGCCAGCAGCCAAGAGATTTCCGCGGCACCCACAGATACGCAGTATTTT. V gene TRBV4-1 combines with J gene TRBJ2-3; D gene unclear. Looked up from germline, CDR1 is MGHRA and CDR2 is YSYEKL. V was cut by 0 bases and J by 2 bases, with 15 bases left in between. This CDR3 has 17 residues.